Sequencing of this TCR beta chain was carried out in a study of T cell responses to AZD1222 COVID-19 vaccine. Generated by immunoSEQ multiplex PCR, the TCRdb table keeps only in-frame clones and is missing some. Of approximately 110,000 clones detected, roughly 88% appear once; the ten largest clones hold less than 6.5%. The CDR3 runs to 18 residues. With V trimmed by 4 bases and J by 0 bases, 8 bases remained unmatched. This clonotype was obtained from an adult who received the AZD1222 COVID-19 vaccine. J is TRBJ1-5 and V is TRBV23-1; 11 positions agree with TRBD1. TRBV23-1 is an ORF; its function is uncertain. Sequencing used peripheral blood, obtained 28 days after the second AZD1222 dose. Written as DNA, the CDR3 is TGCGCCAGCAGTCCCGGGACAGGGGGGCTTTATAGCAATCAGCCCCAGCATTTT. Its translation: CASSPGTGGLYSNQPQHF.